The present entry profiles one TCR beta chain with its context. Profiled with immunoSEQ multiplex PCR; TCRdb holds only in-frame clones, not every one. The sample contains roughly 13,000 clones, around 90% of which appear only once. This sample is part of a study of T cell clonotyping in hematopoietic cell transplantation. V was pared by 9 bases and J by 2 bases, with 14 bases between. Germline-derived CDR1 and CDR2 are WSHSY and SAAADI. The CDR3 length is 14 residues. The TCR was taken from a female patient aged 50 to 60 who had an allogeneic stem cell transplant from an unrelated donor, so the T cells may come from the graft donor. Some clones in this sample may be carry-over from other donors' samples. Sample: PBMCs, taken 100 days after allogeneic stem cell transplant. The rearrangement links TRBV10-2 to TRBJ2-4; D is possibly TRBD1 or TRBD2 (6 bases each). CDR3 in amino acids: CASYGGASKNIQYF. The CDR3 DNA reads TGCGCCAGTTACGGGGGCGCGTCCAAAAACATTCAGTACTTC.